The 26 T cell receptor beta chains presented below share a single source sample, sequenced in a study of blood T cell repertoires in COVID-19 (dated by TCRdb to about 2020). The receptor library was made with the immunoSEQ multiplex PCR assay. This is the immuneACCESS table as TCRdb keeps it, with only in-frame sequences that have V and J called. A part of the clones is gone; compared with another copy, unresolved V genes explain less than half, and the rest is unexplained. The sample table contains about 280,000 clones; only one count was recorded for around 88% of them. The ten largest clones add up to around 5.8% of the sample. The sequencing sample was made of PBMCs or T cells enriched from blood (not recorded which). These TCRs come from a woman aged 40 to 49 who had recovered from COVID-19.

The CDR3 DNA reads as TGTGCCTGGAGTGGGACAGGGCCCAGGTACGAGCAGTACTTC. It encodes CAWSGTGPRYEQYF. The chain couples TRBV30 to TRBJ2-7; 8 bases agree with TRBD1. Unmatched junction bases numbered 6, after V lost 1 base and J lost 4 bases. This CDR3 has 14 residues. Looked up from germline, CDR1 is GTSNPN and CDR2 is SVGIG (reference sequence). Supplemented by reference TRBV30 and TRBJ2-7, the full variable domain reads SQTIHQWPATLVQPVGSPLSLECTVEGTSNPNLYWYRQAAGRGLQLLFYSVGIGQISSEVPQNLSASRPQDRQFILSSKKLLLSDSGFYLCAWSGTGPRYEQYFGPGTRLTVT.

V and J are TRBV3-1 (or the pseudogene TRBV3-2) and TRBJ2-7; D remains ambiguous. This CDR3 contains 15 residues. The germline CDR1 and CDR2 sequences are LGHDT and YNNKEL (reference sequence). Between the trimmed V and J ends, which lost 0 bases and 0 bases, there was a span of 9 bases. The CDR3 protein is CASSQDLASSYEQYF. CDR3 sequence (DNA): TGTGCCAGCAGCCAAGATCTGGCTAGCTCCTACGAGCAGTACTTC.

The chain employs TRBV10-3 and TRBJ2-7, with D perhaps TRBD1 (6 bases). Germline lookup yields CDR1 ENHRY and CDR2 SYGVKD. V was clipped by 10 bases and J by 5 bases, with 21 bases between them. This CDR3 is 14 amino acids long. The CDR3 coding sequence is TGTGCCACCAGCGTTAGGGACAACCAAGACGAGCAGTACTTC. Protein product: CATSVRDNQDEQYF.

This clone was seen only once. CDR3 nucleotide sequence: TGTGCCAGCAGCACCGGGACTAGCGGTGTCTATACGCAGTATTTT. As protein: CASSTGTSGVYTQYF. V gene TRBV5-6 combines with J gene TRBJ2-3, with 11 positions matching TRBD2. V shed 4 bases and J 7 bases; nucleotides not matched to a gene: 8. The CDR3 runs 15 residues. Germline V lookup: CDR1 SGHDT, CDR2 YYEEEE.

This chain links TRBV27 with TRBJ1-6; tentatively, D is TRBD1 (5 bases). CDR1 and CDR2 (germline): MNHEY, SMNVEV (reference sequence). The CDR3 has 15 amino acids. Trimming removed 4 bases at V and 9 bases at J, with 16 bases between. The CDR3 coding sequence is TGTGCCAGCAGTTCGGGGGAGGTGGGAGGTTCACCCCTCCACTTT. Translated, it gives CASSSGEVGGSPLHF.

CDR3 protein: CAIRREPGQGTGNTIYF. In DNA, the CDR3 is TGTGCCATCAGGAGGGAGCCGGGACAGGGGACTGGAAACACCATATATTTT. The chain uses TRBV10-3 and TRBJ1-3; 10 bases fit TRBD1. Germline CDR1 ENHRY, CDR2 SYGVKD. J gave up 2 bases and V 6 bases, and 10 bases lay outside the gene matches. The CDR3 loop spans 17 amino acids.

This chain joins TRBV7-2 and TRBJ1-6; TRBD1 is a possible D gene (6 bases). Germline V gives CDR1 SGHTA, CDR2 FQGNSA. Trimming stripped 5 bases from V and 9 bases from J, with 20 bases between. The CDR3 contains 16 residues. The CDR3 region has the DNA TGTGCCAGCAGCGAACAGGGTATCGTCGTGGGTTCACCCCTCCACTTT. It translates to CASSEQGIVVGSPLHF.

This sequence joins TRBV5-4 and TRBJ2-1; possible D gene TRBD1, 8 bases. CDR1 and CDR2 from the germline V gene are SGHNT and YYREEE (reference sequence). The V end lost 4 bases, the J end lost 4 bases, and 21 bases lay between the germline ends. The CDR3 length is 17 residues. The CDR3 sequence: CASSVGRTGGDYNEQFF. Written as DNA, the CDR3 is TGTGCCAGCAGCGTCGGCCGAACAGGGGGGGATTACAATGAGCAGTTCTTC.

The chain has TRBV20-1 and TRBJ2-7; no clear D. The germline V and J ends were trimmed by 3 bases and 7 bases, with 10 bases remaining between them. The germline CDR1 and CDR2 sequences are DFQATT and SNEGSKA (reference sequence). This CDR3 region has 11 residues. This CDR3 reads CSARGFREQYF. The CDR3 bases are TGCAGTGCTAGGGGCTTTAGGGAGCAGTACTTC.

The rearrangement links TRBV5-1 to TRBJ1-2; unclear D gene. Looked up from germline, CDR1 is SGHRS and CDR2 is YFSETQ. The CDR3 extends over 15 amino acids. Trimming cost V 4 bases and J 4 bases, with 17 bases left between them. The CDR3 protein is CASSPETETAYGYTF. As DNA, the CDR3 is TGCGCCAGCAGCCCGGAGACCGAAACCGCCTATGGCTACACCTTC.

This clone was detected only once. The gene calls are TRBV4-3 and TRBJ1-6; D is undetermined. The CDR3 is made up of 14 amino acids. Trimming left V 0 bases short and J 13 bases short, with 13 bases between. Germline CDR1 and CDR2: LGHNA and YSLEER. This CDR3 is CASSQDIAAIPLHF. CDR3 coding DNA: TGCGCCAGCAGCCAAGATATCGCCGCTATCCCCCTCCACTTT.

The V gene is TRBV19, the J gene TRBJ2-7; tentative D call: TRBD1 (5 bases). Trimming stripped 3 bases from V and 0 bases from J, with 18 bases between. Per germline, CDR1 LNHDA and CDR2 SQIVND (reference sequence). The CDR3 has 17 residues. CDR3 nucleotide sequence: TGTGCCAGTAGTATCACGACAGACCCCCGGAGCTCCTACGAGCAGTACTTC. Its translation is CASSITTDPRSSYEQYF.

The chain combines TRBV7-2 with TRBJ2-7, with 7 bases identical to TRBD2. With 6 bases clipped from V and 0 bases from J, the junction kept 5 bases outside the gene matches. The CDR3 runs to 14 residues. CDR1 is SGHTA, CDR2 FQGNSA, per germline. The chain's CDR3 is CASRIAGSSYEQYF. CDR3 sequence (DNA): TGTGCCAGCAGAATAGCGGGTAGCTCCTACGAGCAGTACTTC.

This clone has only a few counts. V and J are TRBV18 and TRBJ1-1, with 7 bases that match TRBD1. Germline CDR1 reads KGHSH; CDR2 reads LQKENI. The trim removed 1 base at V and 6 bases at J, leaving 2 bases unmatched. This CDR3 comprises 13 residues. The CDR3 sequence: CASSPRTGAEAFF. DNA for the CDR3: TGTGCCAGCTCACCACGCACAGGGGCTGAAGCTTTCTTT.

V usage is TRBV18 and J usage is TRBJ2-3, with TRBD1 as a possible D gene (6 bases). CDR1 and CDR2 (germline): KGHSH, LQKENI. The CDR3 length is 16 residues. Trimming shortened V by 0 bases and J by 5 bases, and 15 bases separated the two germline ends. Written as DNA, the CDR3 is TGTGCCAGCTCACCACCGGGGGCCCAACCGGTAGATACGCAGTATTTT. Amino acid sequence: CASSPPGAQPVDTQYF. The variable domain in full, completed from reference TRBV18 and TRBJ2-3, reads NAGVMQNPRHLVRRRGQEARLRCSPMKGHSHVYWYRQLPEEGLKFMVYLQKENIIDESGMPKERFSAEFPKEGPSILRIQQVVRGDSAAYFCASSPPGAQPVDTQYFGPGTRLTVL.

This clone was detected once. The rearrangement links TRBV28 to TRBJ2-7; the match to TRBD1 covers 9 bases. Germline loops: CDR1 MDHEN, CDR2 SYDVKM. The CDR3 is 16 residues long. V dropped 4 bases and J dropped 6; count of bases not matched to a gene: 13. The DNA for the CDR3 is TGTGCCAGCAGTTCCCCCGGGGGACAGGGTTGGGGCGAGCAGTACTTC. This codes for CASSSPGGQGWGEQYF.

V usage is TRBV27 and J usage is TRBJ2-3; tentatively, D is TRBD2 (6 bases). Deletions cut 5 bases from V and 13 bases from J, with 19 bases between. The CDR3 has 13 amino acids. Germline V lookup: CDR1 MNHEY, CDR2 SMNVEV (reference sequence). The chain's CDR3 is CASSTLGGAKEYF. CDR3 in DNA: TGTGCCAGCAGTACCTTGGGGGGAGCGAAGGAGTATTTT.

This rearrangement joins TRBV2 to TRBJ2-3, with 9 nucleotides matching TRBD1. CDR1 SNHLY and CDR2 FYNNEI come from the germline V gene. The CDR3 has 17 amino acids. V trimming: 3 bases; J trimming: 0 bases; junction bases outside the gene matches: 7. The CDR3: CASSEGQGISSTDTQYF. The DNA for the CDR3 is TGTGCCAGCAGTGAGGGACAGGGTATCTCTAGCACAGATACGCAGTATTTT.

V is TRBV9 and J is TRBJ2-1; D unclear. The ends were cut back, 0 bases at V and 6 bases at J, with 7 bases in the middle. Germline CDR1 reads SGDLS; CDR2 reads YYNGEE. This CDR3 comprises 13 residues. The CDR3 spells CASSVATSNEQFF. CDR3 nucleotides: TGTGCCAGCAGCGTAGCTACTTCCAATGAGCAGTTCTTC. The whole variable domain, remainder taken from reference TRBV9 and TRBJ2-1, is DSGVTQTPKHLITATGQRVTLRCSPRSGDLSVYWYQQSLDQGLQFLIQYYNGEERAKGNILERFSAQQFPDLHSELNLSSLELGDSALYFCASSVATSNEQFFGPGTRLTVL.

This chain joins TRBV7-2 and TRBJ2-7; the D is unclear. From germline, CDR1 is SGHTA and CDR2 FQGNSA. The CDR3 runs to 13 residues. V was cut by 1 base and J by 6 bases, with 10 bases left in between. The CDR3 region is CASSLGLSSEQYF. The CDR3 nucleotides read TGTGCCAGCAGCTTAGGCCTTAGCTCCGAGCAGTACTTC. Full variable domain (missing parts from reference TRBV7-2 and TRBJ2-7): GAGVSQSPSNKVTEKGKDVELRCDPISGHTALYWYRQSLGQGLEFLIYFQGNSAPDKSGLPSDRFSAERTGGSVSTLTIQRTQQEDSAVYLCASSLGLSSEQYFGPGTRLTVT.

The rearrangement uses TRBV28 and TRBJ1-2; D not certain. V dropped 5 bases and J dropped 2 bases, with 15 bases sitting between them. The germline V gene has CDR1 MDHEN and CDR2 SYDVKM. The CDR3 runs 15 residues. In DNA, the CDR3 is TGTGCCAGCAGTACCCATAGCCGTCCAAACTATGGCTACACCTTC. Amino acids: CASSTHSRPNYGYTF.

V gene TRBV24-1 combines with J gene TRBJ1-2; 12 nucleotides align to TRBD1. V shed 1 base and J 8 bases; nucleotides not matched to a gene: 10. The germline CDR1 and CDR2 sequences are KGHDR and SFDVKD. CDR3 length equals 17 residues. The CDR3 DNA follows: TGTGCCACCAGTGATTTCGGGACAGGGGGCGATTCCGGGGGCTACACCTTC. Translated, it gives CATSDFGTGGDSGGYTF.

This clone was seen a handful of times. The chain employs TRBV28 and TRBJ2-1, with D hard to call. The CDR3 consists of 15 residues. V shed 6 bases and J shed 0 bases, with 12 bases lying between them. In germline, CDR1 is MDHEN, CDR2 SYDVKM. This CDR3 is CASSPARRSYNEQFF. The CDR3 bases are TGTGCCAGCAGCCCCGCGAGGCGCTCCTACAATGAGCAGTTCTTC.

V and J are TRBV6-5 and TRBJ1-2; possible D gene TRBD1, 5 bases. The CDR3 has 14 amino acids. The germline V and J ends were trimmed by 6 bases and 4 bases, with 15 bases remaining between them. The V gene's germline CDR1 is MNHEY and CDR2 SVGAGI. CDR3 sequence reads: CASSPGRQGYGYTF. The CDR3 nucleotides read TGTGCCAGCAGCCCAGGGAGGCAGGGCTATGGCTACACCTTC.

The chain uses TRBV28 and TRBJ2-7, with 9 bases matching TRBD1. This CDR3 region has 14 residues. Germline CDR1 reads MDHEN; CDR2 reads SYDVKM. The J segment lost 3 bases and the V segment lost 5 bases, leaving 5 bases of the junction unmatched. CDR3 amino acids: CASSTGGLGYEQYF. In nucleotides, the CDR3 is TGTGCCAGCAGTACAGGGGGCTTAGGCTACGAGCAGTACTTC.

Written as DNA, the CDR3 is TGTGCCAGCAGCTTATCCGGGACTAGCCCCTACGAGCAGTACTTC. Amino acids: CASSLSGTSPYEQYF. V usage is TRBV9 and J usage is TRBJ2-7; 9 bases fit TRBD2. The ends lost 4 bases at V and 2 bases at J; junction bases unmatched: 7. Looked up from germline, CDR1 is SGDLS and CDR2 is YYNGEE. This CDR3 contains 15 residues. The full variable domain, with the rest looked up from reference TRBV9 and TRBJ2-7, is DSGVTQTPKHLITATGQRVTLRCSPRSGDLSVYWYQQSLDQGLQFLIQYYNGEERAKGNILERFSAQQFPDLHSELNLSSLELGDSALYFCASSLSGTSPYEQYFGPGTRLTVT.